This T cell receptor (beta chain) was found in a study of blood T cell repertoires in COVID-19. Study overall: COVID-19 samples from acute and convalescent phases originated in the United States, Italy and Spain. From T cells, B-cell-depleted T cells, or PBMCs came the material, which was cDNA or gDNA.

Original processing methods: Amplified reference gene primers provided the basis for estimating nucleated cell counts. Sequencing was performed with immunoSEQ multiplex PCR; in TCRdb, only in-frame clones are kept and a portion is missing. V, J and clone size are those of that table, while D and trimming were read from the DNA. The sample holds over 250,000 clones, about 80% seen once. The V and J ends lost 4 bases and 7 bases, in that order; junction bases with no gene match: 7. CDR1 and CDR2 (germline): MGHRA, YSYEKL. The CDR3 runs to 15 residues. The source of this sequence is an elderly woman with acute or convalescent COVID-19. V gene TRBV4-1 combines with J gene TRBJ2-2; 9 positions agree with TRBD1. Input material: peripheral blood. CDR3: CASSRGQGIGGELFF. In DNA form, the CDR3 reads TGCGCCAGCAGCCGAGGACAGGGGATCGGCGGGGAGCTGTTTTTT.